The clone carrying this T cell receptor (beta chain) has a handful of counts. The sample originates from a study of identical twins. The CDR3 runs 16 residues. CDR1 and CDR2 from the germline V gene are SGHDN and FVKESK. Between the trimmed V and J ends, which lost 1 base and 1 base, there was a span of 11 bases. A universal primer site came from template switching; cDNA carried unique molecular identifiers. TCRdb used MiXCR to reprocess the 5' RACE reads, holding one entry per CDR3 protein. The sample has about 890,000 distinct CDR3 sequences, more than 9% seen once. A further study also used this sample, focusing on yellow fever vaccine responses in identical twins.

The gene calls are TRBV14 and TRBJ1-3; D possibly corresponds to TRBD1 (6 bases). Sequenced input: PBMCs. The sequence was obtained from a woman aged 18 to 35 in good health. The CDR3 loop is CASSQGWGQSGNTIYF. DNA of the CDR3: TGTGCCAGCAGCCAAGGATGGGGGCAGTCTGGAAACACCATATATTTT.